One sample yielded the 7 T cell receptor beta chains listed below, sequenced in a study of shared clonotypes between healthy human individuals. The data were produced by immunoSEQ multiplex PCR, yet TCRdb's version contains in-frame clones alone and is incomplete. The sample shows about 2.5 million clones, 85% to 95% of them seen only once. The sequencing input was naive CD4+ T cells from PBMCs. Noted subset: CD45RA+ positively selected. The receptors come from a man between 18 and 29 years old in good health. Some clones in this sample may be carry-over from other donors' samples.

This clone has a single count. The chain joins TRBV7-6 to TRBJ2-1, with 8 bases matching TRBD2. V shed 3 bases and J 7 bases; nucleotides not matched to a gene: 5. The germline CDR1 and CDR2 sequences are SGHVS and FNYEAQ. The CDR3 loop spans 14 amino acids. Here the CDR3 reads CASSLNSGKNEQFF. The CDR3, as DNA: TGTGCCAGCAGCTTGAATAGCGGGAAGAATGAGCAGTTCTTC.

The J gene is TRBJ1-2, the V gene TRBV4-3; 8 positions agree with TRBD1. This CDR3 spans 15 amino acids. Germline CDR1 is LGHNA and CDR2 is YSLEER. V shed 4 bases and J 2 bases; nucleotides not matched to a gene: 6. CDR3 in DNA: TGCGCCAGCAGCCGGACACAGGGGGGAAACTATGGCTACACCTTC. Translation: CASSRTQGGNYGYTF.

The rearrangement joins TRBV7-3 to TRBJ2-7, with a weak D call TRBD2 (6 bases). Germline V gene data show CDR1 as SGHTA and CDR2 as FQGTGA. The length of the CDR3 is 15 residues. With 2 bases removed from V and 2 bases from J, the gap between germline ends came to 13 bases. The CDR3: CASSLSGLPTYEQYF. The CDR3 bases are TGTGCCAGCAGCTTATCGGGACTGCCTACCTACGAGCAGTACTTC. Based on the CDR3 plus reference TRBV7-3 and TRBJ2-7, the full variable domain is GAGVSQTPSNKVTEKGKYVELRCDPISGHTALYWYRQSLGQGPEFLIYFQGTGAADDSGLPNDRFFAVRPEGSVSTLKIQRTERGDSAVYLCASSLSGLPTYEQYFGPGTRLTVT.

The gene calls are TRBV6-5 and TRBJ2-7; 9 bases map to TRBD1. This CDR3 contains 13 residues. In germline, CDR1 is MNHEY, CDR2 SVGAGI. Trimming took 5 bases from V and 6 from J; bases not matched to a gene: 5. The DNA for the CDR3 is TGTGCCAGCAGTCGGACAGGGGCTAGCGAGCAGTACTTC. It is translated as CASSRTGASEQYF.

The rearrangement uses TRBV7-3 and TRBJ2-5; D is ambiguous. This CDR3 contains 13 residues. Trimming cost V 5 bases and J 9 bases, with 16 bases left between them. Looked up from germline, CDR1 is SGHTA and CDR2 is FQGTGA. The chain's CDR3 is CASSPSPSAAQYF. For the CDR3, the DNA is TGTGCCAGCAGCCCATCCCCCAGCGCGGCCCAGTACTTC.

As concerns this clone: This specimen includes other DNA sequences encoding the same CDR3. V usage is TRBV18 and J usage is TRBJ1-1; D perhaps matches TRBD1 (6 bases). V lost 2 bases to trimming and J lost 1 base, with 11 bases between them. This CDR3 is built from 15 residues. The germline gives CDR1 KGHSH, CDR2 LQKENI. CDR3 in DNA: TGTGCCAGCTCACCAGAGCCGGGGGCGAACACTGAAGCTTTCTTT. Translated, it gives CASSPEPGANTEAFF.

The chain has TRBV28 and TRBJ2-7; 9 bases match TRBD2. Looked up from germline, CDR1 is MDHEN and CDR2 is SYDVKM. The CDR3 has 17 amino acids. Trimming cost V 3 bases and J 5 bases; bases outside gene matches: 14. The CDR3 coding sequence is TGTGCCAGCAGTTTCCTCAAAGGCGGGAGGGCCGACAACGAGCAGTACTTC. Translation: CASSFLKGGRADNEQYF.